Shown below are 25 T cell receptor beta chains from a single sample sequenced in a study of CD8+CD57+ T cells in acquired aplastic anemia. In patients chosen for sequencing, flow cytometry had shown CD8+CD57+ cell expansion. Genomic DNA templated the TCR beta VDJ and CDR3 profiling. MiXCR, applied by TCRdb to the reads, yields one record per CDR3 protein. The data contain hundreds of thousands of distinct CDR3 sequences, 65% to 90% of them singletons. Sequenced material: sorted CD4+, CD8+, or CD8+CD57+ T cells (not recorded which) from PBMCs. The receptors here all came from a human donor with aplastic anemia.

This clonotype showed up just a few times. This chain links TRBV5-6 with TRBJ2-1; TRBD1 or TRBD2 may be the D gene (5 bases each). The CDR3 runs to 14 residues. The germline V gene encodes CDR1 SGHDT and CDR2 YYEEEE. The V gene lost 0 bases and the J gene lost 5 bases, with 9 bases spanning the gap. The CDR3 sequence is CASSLERGNNEQFF. The CDR3, as DNA: TGTGCCAGCAGCTTGGAGAGGGGTAACAATGAGCAGTTCTTC.

The rearrangement joins TRBV20-1 to TRBJ2-2; 10 bases fit TRBD1. Germline loops: CDR1 DFQATT, CDR2 SNEGSKA (reference sequence). CDR3 length: 14 amino acids. J lost 6 bases, V lost 6 bases, and 7 bases had no gene match. The CDR3 here is CSATDRGLAGELFF. CDR3 bases: TGCAGTGCCACCGACAGGGGGCTTGCCGGGGAGCTGTTTTTT.

This chain links TRBV14 with TRBJ2-3, with 7 bases lining up with TRBD2. J gave up 14 bases and V 4 bases, and 15 bases lay outside the gene matches. Germline values: CDR1 SGHDN, CDR2 FVKESK. The CDR3 totals 14 residues. The CDR3 loop is CASSLRWEGALLYF. The DNA of the CDR3 is TGTGCCAGCAGCCTACGGTGGGAGGGCGCTTTATTGTATTTT.

J is TRBJ2-3 and V is TRBV7-2, with D possibly being TRBD1 (6 bases). CDR1 is SGHTA and CDR2 is FQGNSA in the germline V gene. This CDR3 contains 19 residues. Trimming pared 8 bases from V and 6 bases from J, leaving 33 bases between. For the CDR3, the DNA is TGTGCCAGCTCAAGACAGGCCAACGCCGTTGACGGGATCGAGGATACGCAGTATTTT. Translating it yields CASSRQANAVDGIEDTQYF.

On this clonotype itself: No conserved phenylalanine or tryptophan is present at the end of the CDR3, so a read error is the likely explanation. It is unclear where the CDR3 begins or ends on the DNA, so no DNA is shown, and the CDR3 is as TCRdb lists it. The chain links TRBV9 to TRBJ2-3; TRBD1 is taken as the D call from the table, unchecked against the DNA. The CDR3 region is 12 residues in length, termini included. The germline V gene has CDR1 SGDLS and CDR2 YYNGEE. The CDR3 region is CASSVGARGHSY.

This chain joins TRBV7-2 and TRBJ2-7; 8 nucleotides line up with TRBD1. The germline CDR1 and CDR2 sequences are SGHTA and FQGNSA. The CDR3 has 17 amino acids. Losses at the gene ends were 4 bases for V and 9 bases for J; bases not matched to a gene: 20. The CDR3 DNA reads as TGTGCCAGCAGCTATAAGGACAGGGAGTTTAGCACAGATACGCAGTACGTC. Amino acid sequence: CASSYKDREFSTDTQYV.

Points on this clonotype: One junction end disagrees with the germline gene, perhaps due to a read error. This chain joins TRBV7-2 and TRBJ2-3; tentatively, D is TRBD1 (6 bases). The CDR3 runs to 14 residues. Germline CDR1 reads SGHTA; CDR2 reads FQGNSA. The CDR3 spells CASSLGGQGIYNEF. CDR3 bases: TGTGCCAGCAGCTTAGGGGGTCAGGGGATTTACAATGAGTTT.

J is TRBJ2-7 and V is TRBV7-2; no clear D gene. The ends were cut back, 3 bases at V and 3 bases at J, with 15 bases in the middle. In germline, CDR1 is SGHTA, CDR2 FQGNSA. The CDR3 has 15 residues. The CDR3 nucleotides are TGTGCCAGCAGCTTCGAGATGATGGCTGGCTACGAGCAGTACTTC. Its translation: CASSFEMMAGYEQYF.

This chain links TRBV7-8 with TRBJ1-5; D uncertain. Trimming shortened V by 6 bases and J by 13 bases, and 22 bases separated the two germline ends. The CDR3 spans 14 residues. In germline, CDR1 is SGHVS, CDR2 FQNEAQ. The CDR3: CASSESYSNQTQHF. The CDR3 bases are TGTGCCAGCAGTGAGTCGTATAGTAATCAGACGCAGCATTTT. The full variable domain, with the rest looked up from reference TRBV7-8 and TRBJ1-5, is GAGVSQSPRYKVAKRGQDVALRCDPISGHVSLFWYQQALGQGPEFLTYFQNEAQLDKSGLPSDRFFAERPEGSVSTLKIQRTQQEDSAVYLCASSESYSNQTQHFGDGTRLSIL.

A word on this clonotype: One end of the junction is discordant with germline, which a read error may explain. The rearrangement uses TRBV7-8 and TRBJ1-5; possibly TRBD1 for D (6 bases). The CDR3 consists of 13 residues. The germline V gene encodes CDR1 SGHVS and CDR2 FQNEAQ. The CDR3 DNA reads as TGCGCCAGCAGCTATGCGGGGGCTCCGGCCCCGCATTTT. The encoded protein is CASSYAGAPAPHF.

This sequence joins TRBV7-2 and TRBJ2-1, with TRBD2 as a possible D gene (5 bases). With 5 bases removed from V and 16 bases from J, the gap between germline ends came to 27 bases. Per the germline V gene, CDR1 is SGHTA and CDR2 is FQGNSA. The CDR3 is made up of 15 amino acids. The CDR3 spells CASSQGGAEQQYVFF. The CDR3 DNA reads TGTGCCAGCAGCCAAGGAGGCGCGGAGCAGCAGTACGTCTTCTTC.

The chain carries TRBV7-2 and TRBJ2-1; perhaps TRBD1 as D (6 bases). Deletions cut 3 bases from V and 13 bases from J, with 25 bases between. Germline V gene data show CDR1 as SGHTA and CDR2 as FQGNSA. The length of the CDR3 is 16 residues. The CDR3 region is CASSLDRSAPSSSQFF. Written as DNA, the CDR3 is TGTGCCAGCAGCTTGGACAGAAGTGCTCCTAGCAGCAGTCAGTTCTTC.

To note about this clonotype: This CDR3 fails to terminate in the conserved phenylalanine or tryptophan, so it likely reflects a read error. It is unclear where the CDR3 begins or ends on the DNA, so no DNA is shown, and the CDR3 is as TCRdb lists it. The chain uses TRBV7-9 and TRBJ2-1; TRBD1 reflects the table's D call only, with no check against the DNA. Germline lookup yields CDR1 SEHNR and CDR2 FQNEAQ (reference sequence). Termini included, the CDR3 measures 13 amino acids. CDR3 in amino acids: CASSVGGTRNQPQ.

Points on this clonotype: A read error may be the cause here, since a much bigger clone is one base away. The CDR3 carries no conserved terminal phenylalanine or tryptophan, so it likely arises from a read error. It is unclear where the CDR3 begins or ends on the DNA, so no DNA is shown, and the CDR3 is as TCRdb lists it. The chain recombines TRBV7-3 with TRBJ2-4; TRBD2, the table's D call, lacks a check against the DNA. Germline V gene data show CDR1 as SGHTA and CDR2 as FQGTGA. The CDR3 length is 12 residues, termini included. The CDR3 sequence: CASSFQRSVGSD.

There are a few counts of this clonotype. This chain uses TRBV15 with TRBJ2-3; D is possibly TRBD2 (5 bases). TRBJ2-5 explains the end of the DNA better; the J call may be wrong. Germline-derived CDR1 and CDR2 are LNHNV and YYDKDF (reference sequence). This CDR3 comprises 14 residues. CDR3 sequence: CATSIGSEPETQYF. DNA for the CDR3: TGTGCCACCAGCATAGGGAGCGAGCCAGAGACCCAGTACTTC.

As regards this clonotype: One junction end does not reproduce the germline sequence, and a read error may be involved. The V gene is TRBV7-2, the J gene TRBJ2-1; 7 bases fit TRBD1. The germline V gene has CDR1 SGHTA and CDR2 FQGNSA. This CDR3 spans 13 amino acids. This CDR3 is CASSANRGREKLF. Here the CDR3 DNA reads TGTGCCAGCAGCGCGAACAGGGGACGGGAAAAACTGTTC.

Comments on this clonotype: The CDR3 carries no conserved terminal phenylalanine or tryptophan, so it likely arises from a read error. The limits of the CDR3 on the DNA are not certain, so only TCRdb's listed CDR3 is given. The rearrangement links TRBV7-8 to TRBJ2-3; the D segment call TRBD2 is taken from the table without a DNA check. Germline lookup yields CDR1 SGHVS and CDR2 FQNEAQ. The CDR3 has 13 residues if both end residues are counted. The CDR3 sequence: CASRLAGAPDTHY.

The genes are TRBV29-1 and TRBJ1-1; D is uncertain. This CDR3 is built from 12 residues. V dropped 3 bases and J dropped 4 bases, with 9 bases sitting between them. Germline V gene sequence: CDR1 SQVTM, CDR2 ANQGSEA. The CDR3 protein is CSVDRIPTEAFF. CDR3 in DNA: TGCAGCGTTGACCGGATACCCACTGAAGCTTTCTTT.

The chain uses TRBV6-1 and TRBJ1-6, with D perhaps TRBD1 (5 bases). With 3 bases removed from V and 1 base from J, the gap between germline ends came to 7 bases. Germline-derived CDR1 and CDR2 are MNHNS and SASEGT. The CDR3 is 15 amino acids. The CDR3 sequence is CASSDWGSYNSPLHF. The CDR3 region has the DNA TGTGCCAGCAGTGACTGGGGGTCCTATAATTCACCCCTCCACTTT.

J is TRBJ2-3 and V is TRBV9, with a possible D match to TRBD2 (5 bases). Per the germline V gene, CDR1 is SGDLS and CDR2 is YYNGEE. The CDR3 loop spans 16 amino acids. V lost 4 bases to trimming and J lost 2 bases, with 17 bases between them. CDR3 in DNA: TGTGCCAGCAGCCCAAAGGGCGGAGGCATCACAGATACGCAGTATTTT. Translating it yields CASSPKGGGITDTQYF.

On this clonotype itself: This likely comes from a read error, as the CDR3 has no conserved phenylalanine or tryptophan at its end. The DNA is omitted, as the CDR3 cannot be located on it reliably, and the CDR3 follows TCRdb's listing. The chain carries TRBV2 and TRBJ2-1; TRBD1 was called by the table and not checked on the DNA. Germline CDR1 and CDR2: SNHLY and FYNNEI. The CDR3 totals 16 residues, both ends included. CDR3 region: CASGDGGADTQDLQLG.

The chain is built from TRBV9 and TRBJ2-2; no clear D gene. CDR3 length: 14 residues. V was clipped by 0 bases and J by 2 bases, with 5 bases between them. From germline, CDR1 is SGDLS and CDR2 YYNGEE. The CDR3, as DNA: TGTGCCAGCAGCGTAGTCCAAAACACCGGGGAGCTGTTTTTT. It encodes CASSVVQNTGELFF. Variable domain in full (rest from reference TRBV9 and TRBJ2-2): DSGVTQTPKHLITATGQRVTLRCSPRSGDLSVYWYQQSLDQGLQFLIQYYNGEERAKGNILERFSAQQFPDLHSELNLSSLELGDSALYFCASSVVQNTGELFFGEGSRLTVL.

In nucleotides, the CDR3 is TGCGCCAGCAGCTCAAAGACTGGCAGGAGTAATGAGCAGTTCTTC. Protein: CASSSKTGRSNEQFF. The chain has TRBV5-1 and TRBJ2-1; D gene ambiguous. The CDR3 extends over 15 amino acids. Germline V gene sequence: CDR1 SGHRS, CDR2 YFSETQ. Trimming cost V 3 bases and J 7 bases, with 17 bases left between them. The full variable domain, completed using reference TRBV5-1 and TRBJ2-1, is KAGVTQTPRYLIKTRGQQVTLSCSPISGHRSVSWYQQTPGQGLQFLFEYFSETQRNKGNFPGRFSGRQFSNSRSEMNVSTLELGDSALYLCASSSKTGRSNEQFFGPGTRLTVL.

The chain has TRBV7-4 and TRBJ1-1; tentative D call: TRBD1 (5 bases). Looked up from germline, CDR1 is SGHVT and CDR2 is SQSDAQ. Trimming cost V 5 bases and J 5 bases, with 18 bases left between them. The CDR3 has 15 residues. In DNA, the CDR3 is TGTGCCAGCAGCGCGCCCTCGGGGGGGTCGACTGAAGCTTTCTTT. Amino acids: CASSAPSGGSTEAFF.

The rearrangement links TRBV2 to TRBJ2-1, with 11 bases aligning to TRBD2. The CDR3 is 18 residues long. After removal of 3 bases from V and 1 base from J, the junction contained 8 bases not matched to a gene. The germline V gene has CDR1 SNHLY and CDR2 FYNNEI. CDR3 protein: CASSDPLAGERSYNEQFF. The CDR3 nucleotides are TGTGCCAGCAGTGATCCACTAGCGGGAGAACGTTCCTACAATGAGCAGTTCTTC.